This T cell receptor beta chain was identified in a study of T cell responses to AZD1222 COVID-19 vaccine. Background on the study: Pooling covered second doses at about 4 or about 12 weeks.

TCRdb keeps only in-frame clones here, not all; method: immunoSEQ multiplex PCR. Here the sample spans some 100,000 clones, 85% to 90% being singletons. The study's findings and limits: Mostly white British, mostly female donors; authors suggested clonal diversity may be underestimated.

As regards this clone: The antigen is not known.

The sequences come from peripheral blood, collected on day 0 of AZD1222 vaccination. This sequence was found in an adult in good health.

The CDR3 DNA sequence: TGCGCCAGCAGCCAGGACAGGAACACTGAAGCTTTCTTT. Amino acid sequence: CASSQDRNTEAFF. The chain has TRBV10-1 and TRBJ1-1, with a weak D call TRBD1 (6 bases). V was clipped by 6 bases and J by 1 base, with 9 bases between them. Germline V CDR1 and CDR2: WNHNN, SYGVQD (reference sequence). This CDR3 has 13 residues.